This T cell receptor beta chain comes out of a study of cytomegalovirus exposure and HLA in healthy donors (dated by TCRdb to about 2017). About the full investigation: An earlier analysis of approximately 640 of the donors reported 250 to 300 Gb of sequence data and 117 million unique TCR beta sequences from about 179 million T cells. The study profiled the T cell repertoires of hundreds of subjects by immunosequencing and related them to cytomegalovirus serostatus. Class I and class II HLA loci were covered by the typing at four-digit resolution. Besides the first cohort of 500 to 700 subjects, a separate validation cohort made up of 120 different subjects was used. A later genetic analysis took genome-wide SNP genotypes for about three fifths of the 666 donors and used that subset as a discovery cohort. The study aimed to test whether signatures of past pathogen exposure could be identified by cataloging public T cell receptors. Because of strong linkage in the cohort, five DR-DQ haplotypes were treated as single units for association and clustering. Donor age, sex, ethnicity and CMV serostatus were compiled alongside the repertoire data. About 320 gigabases of sequencing data and tens of millions of unique TCR sequences were included in an early release covering about 600 HLA-typed donors. High-throughput TCR immunosequencing, statistical association of individual TCRs with disease status, and machine learning were combined to predict cytomegalovirus infection status. Typing coverage differed by locus: A, B, C, DRB1 and DQB1 were typed in roughly 620-630 donors, DQA1 in approximately 520, DPA1 in approximately 600, and DPB1 in around 490. Among some 410 genotyped donors of the cohort, an average of about 220,000 unique TCR beta nucleotide sequences was sequenced per donor, of which about 18% were non-productive. In an earlier analysis of about 590 of the donors, high-throughput TCR beta sequencing was used to judge whether each TCR beta V gene segment behaved as functional or pseudogenic. In a later analysis, previously published TCR beta repertoires from 666 donors were re-analyzed and high-resolution HLA genotyping was added so that TCR occurrence patterns could be studied. All discovery cohort repertoires had been generated on a single sequencing platform. Of the approximately 400 genotyped donors, over 65% fell in the genetic ancestry cluster associated with self-reported Caucasian donors. Rather than drawing on any new phenotypic data, the later analysis identified candidate immune exposures from TCR beta sequences and the way those sequences occurred across donors. Points the paper makes about the study in general: Because counts were too low, roughly 17 rarely observed V segments, including chromosome 9 orphons, were left out of the earlier analysis of about 500 of the donors. A group of highly shared sequence variants was considered likely to be a technical artifact of the sequencing pipeline. Several of the top co-occurrence clusters appeared to be linked to parvovirus B19, influenza, CMV and Epstein-Barr virus, according to a later analysis. The authors suggested that the approach could potentially be generalized to other disease states and immunological phenotypes. A further reported finding was that TCR beta sequences accurately predicted the HLA-A and HLA-B alleles for most subjects in the first cohort. Presence/absence analyses assumed roughly uniform sequencing depth across donors, an assumption that may not hold. According to a later analysis, most CMV-associated TCR beta chains appeared to be HLA-restricted, and the HLA associations seemed to be driven largely by CMV exposure. Most TCR sequences were seen in very few donors, while some public TCRs were found in many individuals. In a later genetic analysis, fewer N-insertions in productive TCRs were reported among donors in an Asian-associated ancestry cluster than the roughly 640-donor mean. Some IMGT-functional V segments, including TRBV6-2 and TRBV6-3, could not be distinguished by the 87-base-pair reads and were therefore excluded. In a later analysis, HLA-associated TCR beta chains showed more clonal expansion and lower generation probabilities than non-associated chains that were equally common. In both the original and validation cohorts, the classifier was reported to diagnose cytomegalovirus status with high specificity and sensitivity. A few of the identified cytomegalovirus-associated TCR beta chains were confirmed in vitro to be specific for cytomegalovirus antigens. Because HLA typing was missing for some donors at each locus, association tests included only the typed subset. Linkage disequilibrium might explain the correlated functional status among segregating V segments, but an unknown experimental factor could not be excluded. V-gene and J-gene trimming of TCR beta chains was associated with a missense DCLRE1C variant in a later genetic analysis, and the association was replicated in an independent cohort. Immune exposure information for the cohort was limited to CMV serostatus. At a false discovery rate of 0.05, a later analysis linked 16,951 TCR beta sequences to specific HLA alleles. In an earlier analysis of fewer than 700 of the donors, most TCR beta V segments appeared in productive rearrangements about 87% or about 30% of the time, broadly matching IMGT annotations. The study listed 170 or so TCR beta chains as associated with cytomegalovirus. This cohort had only TCR beta chains sequenced, and the lack of alpha or paired-chain data limited which features could be detected. Assigning TCR associations to individual alleles was difficult when HLA alleles, especially DR and DQ, strongly co-occurred. A later analysis found that TCR association rates varied across HLA loci, with DRB1 alleles showing the most associated TCRs and HLA-C alleles the fewest.

In total, roughly 710 healthy bone marrow donors made up the cohort. At the time of sampling, every cohort member was nominally healthy, though immune exposures that went unrecorded were likely present. The donor was CMV seropositive and was included in the group of around 300 seropositive cohort members. Every donor gave a peripheral blood sample, and the peripheral blood mononuclear cells from that sample were used for TCR beta sequencing. Genomic DNA extraction from the blood cell samples was performed with the Qiagen DNeasy Blood Extraction Kit. Receptors were amplified or captured by the immunoSEQ multiplex PCR assay. For the multiplex PCR, a mixture combining 60 forward primers for TCR Vbeta segments and 13 reverse primers for TCR Jbeta segments was used. A multiplex PCR assay on genomic DNA amplified the CDR3 region of rearranged TCR beta genes. The Illumina HiSeq System was used to sequence the amplified TCR beta libraries as 87-base-pair reads. As for how the authors treated the data: In a later analysis, tens of millions of unique TCR beta chains were counted across the approximately 640 repertoires, and approximately 11 million of these chains were shared by at least two donors. A nearest-neighbor algorithm error-corrected the raw reads and collapsed the reads into unique sequences, merging closely related sequences to remove PCR and sequencing errors. Alignment of CDR3 sequences to IMGT reference sequences was used to assign V, D and J gene segments. For a sequence to be retained, at least a six-nucleotide match to both a V gene segment and a J gene segment was required. Rearrangements were classified as productive when the CDR3 lacked stop codons and remained in frame with V and J, and all other rearrangements were classified as non-productive. CDR3 was defined by IMGT convention, running from the second conserved V-encoded cysteine to the conserved J-encoded phenylalanine. Sequences without an unambiguous match to a single V gene segment were excluded from the earlier analysis of a few hundred of the donors. In an earlier analysis of 587 of the donors, a V segment was called functional when productive rearrangements were above 56.7%, and segregating when the standard deviation between donors exceeded 5%. A statistical classification framework was built for diagnosing cytomegalovirus status from the catalog of TCR beta chain sequences. In a later analysis, TCR nucleotide sequences were compared against IMGT/GENE-DB human TR gene sequences so that V and J genes could be assigned. Using the TCRdist pipeline, a later analysis assigned CDR3 sequences along with most-parsimonious VDJ recombination scenarios. In a later analysis, each TCR beta chain was defined by its CDR3 amino acid sequence together with its V-gene family, and reads lacking a unique V-gene family were excluded. In a later analysis, 450 to 600 highly shared, low-generation-probability nucleotide sequences were removed to address suspected cross-contamination and a sequencing artifact. For each public chain, a later analysis derived a clonal expansion index from normalized ranks of inferred template counts within each repertoire. In a later analysis, generation probabilities were computed with a VDJ recombination model fitted to out-of-frame rearrangements, and the resulting probabilities were checked against IGoR. Hypergeometric tests were used in a later analysis to score TCR-TCR, TCR-HLA and TCR-CMV co-occurrence, with a repertoire-size bias correction applied to the TCR pairs. A later analysis estimated false discovery rates by permuting HLA or CMV assignments 20 times. In a later analysis, co-occurring TCRs were grouped using DBSCAN, with TCRdist sequence similarity added in when clustering inside HLA-allele-positive subsets. Repertoires with fewer than 30,000 or more than 120,000 public chains, plus five repertoires with anomalous nucleotide sharing, were excluded from co-occurrence clustering. TCRdb retrieved this table from immuneACCESS and kept in-frame rearrangements only. Not all clones are present; in checked studies, unresolved V genes account for under half, and no reason is known for the remainder. Clonal size and the V and J genes are those of that table, whereas D and trimming came from the DNA. This sample lists more than 75,000 clones; approximately 74% were detected once. The top ten clonotypes cover around 6.5% of the sample.

A note on this clone: The specificity of this receptor is unknown. It has no much larger one-base neighbor in the sample; base qualities were not kept.

The germline V gene yields SGDLS for CDR1 and YYNGEE for CDR2. The V end loses 2 bases and the J end loses 0 bases, and a stretch of 6 bases separates them. CDR3 length: 14 amino acids, cysteine to phenylalanine. The CDR3 DNA has 42 bases and is translated from base 1. The sequencing sample was made of PBMCs. The sequence came from a woman aged 45-65 years in good health and CMV-seropositive. The rearranged chain carries TRBV9 and TRBJ1-3, with an unclear D gene assignment. The DNA sequence is TGTGCCAGCAGCGTGGGGAGCTCTGGAAACACCATATATTTT. Its product reads: CASSVGSSGNTIYF.